These 14 T cell receptor beta chains came from one sample sequenced in a study of vaccination effects on CD4 cells after COVID-19. After expansion with viral peptide pools in the ViraFEST assay, antigen-specific CD4+ T cells were sequenced. After about 10 days in culture, the CD4+ T cells were isolated. Vaccine recipients had no previous SARS-CoV-2 infection; their nucleocapsid antibodies were negative. Antigen specificity for these receptors is unknown. Repertoires were generated with immunoSEQ multiplex PCR, while TCRdb's copy carries only in-frame clones and drops some. The table lists 40,000 to 50,000 clones, around three quarters of them singletons. The input for sequencing was CD4+ T cells from PBMCs cultured with HCoV-NL63 spike peptides, taken before COVID-19 vaccination. The origin of the receptors is a human donor who received a COVID-19 vaccine.

This clone was recorded once. V gene TRBV6-5 combines with J gene TRBJ1-5, with 8 bases identical to TRBD1. V lost 10 bases, J lost 3 bases, and 8 bases stayed unmatched. The CDR3 runs to 14 residues. The V gene's germline CDR1 is MNHEY and CDR2 SVGAGI. CDR3: CANQDRGANQPQHF. In DNA, the CDR3 is TGTGCCAATCAAGACAGGGGCGCCAATCAGCCCCAGCATTTT.

The rearrangement links TRBV5-3 to TRBJ1-2; tentatively, D is TRBD1 (5 bases). TRBV5-3 is identified as an open reading frame with a role that is uncertain. CDR3 length equals 12 residues. Trimming stripped 0 bases from V and 8 bases from J, with 8 bases between. CDR3 nucleotides: TGTGCCAGAAGCTTGGGGGGGGTAGGCTACACCTTC. Its protein is CARSLGGVGYTF.

This chain links TRBV6-5 with TRBJ1-5; possibly TRBD1 for D (5 bases). V dropped 6 bases and J dropped 1 base, with 7 bases sitting between them. From germline, CDR1 is MNHEY and CDR2 SVGAGI. CDR3 length equals 13 residues. Here the CDR3 reads CASSRDSNQPQHF. Here the CDR3 DNA reads TGTGCCAGCAGCCGGGACAGCAATCAGCCCCAGCATTTT.

The chain combines TRBV24-1 with TRBJ2-3; maybe TRBD1 (6 bases). V was shortened by 4 bases and J by 7 bases, with 17 bases between the two germline ends. Germline V CDR1 and CDR2: KGHDR, SFDVKD. CDR3 length: 15 amino acids. In nucleotides, the CDR3 is TGTGCCACCAGTGAGTCCCCGGGACAAGACTATACGCAGTATTTT. This codes for CATSESPGQDYTQYF.

In DNA form, the CDR3 reads TGTGCCAGCAGCGTAACTAGCGGGGGATACACAGATACGCAGTATTTT. Its translation: CASSVTSGGYTDTQYF. The V and J genes are TRBV9 and TRBJ2-3; 11 bases align to TRBD2. This CDR3 region has 16 residues. Germline V gives CDR1 SGDLS, CDR2 YYNGEE. The ends lost 1 base at V and 2 bases at J; junction bases unmatched: 3.

V usage is TRBV5-4 and J usage is TRBJ2-7, with D possibly TRBD1 on 6 matching bases. CDR3 length: 15 residues. Germline values: CDR1 SGHNT, CDR2 YYREEE (reference sequence). The V and J ends lost 2 bases and 0 bases respectively, with 12 bases between them. The CDR3 sequence: CASSFGPGASYEQYV. CDR3 coding DNA: TGTGCCAGCAGCTTTGGGCCAGGGGCCTCCTACGAGCAGTACGTC.

V is TRBV4-2 and J is TRBJ2-3; D gene uncertain. Germline CDR1 and CDR2: LGHNA and YNFKEQ. Trimming shortened V by 4 bases and J by 2 bases, and 10 bases separated the two germline ends. The CDR3 is 14 amino acids. CDR3 region: CASSPSISTDTQYF. The CDR3 DNA reads as TGTGCCAGCAGCCCCTCGATATCCACAGATACGCAGTATTTT.

This clone was observed once. The chain links TRBV10-1 to TRBJ1-1; possible D gene TRBD1, 5 bases. The CDR3 extends over 14 amino acids. The V gene lost 3 bases and the J gene lost 1 base, with 9 bases spanning the gap. Germline-derived CDR1 and CDR2 are WNHNN and SYGVQD (reference sequence). CDR3 nucleotides: TGCGCCAGCAGTGAAGAGACAGAGAACACTGAAGCTTTCTTT. Translation gives CASSEETENTEAFF.

The gene calls are TRBV5-1 and TRBJ1-3; 8 positions agree with TRBD1. V lost 4 bases and J lost 3; bases outside the gene matches: 3. There are 14 residues in the CDR3. Germline V lookup: CDR1 SGHRS, CDR2 YFSETQ. The CDR3 sequence is CASSPTGVGNTIYF. The CDR3 bases are TGCGCCAGCAGCCCGACAGGGGTTGGAAACACCATATATTTT.

The V and J genes are TRBV7-9 and TRBJ2-5; D is unclear. Germline V gene data show CDR1 as SEHNR and CDR2 as FQNEAQ (reference sequence). The V gene lost 1 base and the J gene lost 2 bases, with 8 bases spanning the gap. The CDR3 totals 14 residues. CDR3 nucleotides: TGTGCCAGCAGCTTAGGACTTTTACAAGAGACCCAGTACTTC. This sequence encodes CASSLGLLQETQYF.

This rearrangement joins TRBV6-5 to TRBJ1-1; 7 bases fit TRBD1. The CDR3 runs to 15 residues. Germline values: CDR1 MNHEY, CDR2 SVGAGI. Trimming removed 6 bases from V and 2 bases from J; junction bases left unmatched: 9. CDR3 bases: TGTGCCAGCAGGCCTATGACAGGGTTAAACACTGAAGCTTTCTTT. This sequence encodes CASRPMTGLNTEAFF.

The chain couples TRBV6-1 to TRBJ1-3; D gene uncertain. The CDR3 extends over 13 amino acids. V dropped 2 bases and J dropped 4 bases, with 6 bases sitting between them. Germline lookup yields CDR1 MNHNS and CDR2 SASEGT. CDR3 sequence reads: CASSESVGNTIYF. CDR3 bases: TGTGCCAGCAGTGAATCCGTCGGAAACACCATATATTTT.

This chain joins TRBV28 and TRBJ1-2; 8 positions agree with TRBD1. The junction had 7 bases not matched to a gene; V was cut back by 6 bases and J by 4 bases. This CDR3 comprises 14 residues. Germline CDR1 MDHEN, CDR2 SYDVKM. Here the CDR3 DNA reads TGTGCCAGCAGAACAGGGGGAGTATCCTATGGCTACACCTTC. Its protein product is CASRTGGVSYGYTF.

This sequence joins TRBV6-1 and TRBJ2-3; D gene ambiguous. Germline V gene lookup returns CDR1 MNHNS and CDR2 SASEGT. Trimming removed 3 bases from V and 6 bases from J, with 7 bases in between. The CDR3 runs 12 residues. Here the CDR3 reads CASSDRSDTQYF. CDR3 DNA sequence: TGTGCCAGCAGTGATCGGTCCGATACGCAGTATTTT.